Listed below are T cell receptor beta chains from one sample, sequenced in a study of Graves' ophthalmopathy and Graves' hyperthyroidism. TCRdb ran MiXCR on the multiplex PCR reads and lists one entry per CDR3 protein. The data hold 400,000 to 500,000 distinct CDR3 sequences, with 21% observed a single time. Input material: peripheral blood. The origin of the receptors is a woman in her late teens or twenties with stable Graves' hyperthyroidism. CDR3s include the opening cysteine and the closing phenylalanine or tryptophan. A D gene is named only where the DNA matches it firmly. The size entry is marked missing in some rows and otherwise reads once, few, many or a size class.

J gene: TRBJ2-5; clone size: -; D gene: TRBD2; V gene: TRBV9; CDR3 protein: CASSRSGGALETQYF; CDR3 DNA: TGTGCCAGCTCTCGATCCGGGGGGGCCCTGGAGACCCAGTACTTC
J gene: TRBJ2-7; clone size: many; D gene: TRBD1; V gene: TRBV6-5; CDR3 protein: CASSRTGGVLDYEQYF; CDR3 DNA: TGTGCCAGCAGTAGGACAGGGGGCGTTCTCGACTACGAGCAGTACTTC
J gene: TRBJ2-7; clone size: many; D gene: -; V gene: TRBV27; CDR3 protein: CASSLAEGALGYEQYF; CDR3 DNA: TGTGCCAGCAGTTTAGCCGAGGGAGCCCTAGGCTACGAGCAGTACTTC
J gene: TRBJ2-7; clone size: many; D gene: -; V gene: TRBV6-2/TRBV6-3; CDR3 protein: CASTERLRDRRNEQYF; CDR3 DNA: TGTGCCAGCACTGAACGCCTACGGGACCGCCGTAACGAGCAGTACTTC
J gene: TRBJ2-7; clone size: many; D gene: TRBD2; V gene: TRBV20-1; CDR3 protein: CSAPREREPHEQYF; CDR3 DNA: TGCAGTGCGCCGCGGGAGCGGGAGCCCCACGAGCAGTACTTC
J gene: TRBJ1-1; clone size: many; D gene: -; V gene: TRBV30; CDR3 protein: CAWSVSLVNTEAFF; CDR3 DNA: TGTGCCTGGAGTGTAAGTCTGGTTAACACTGAAGCTTTCTTT
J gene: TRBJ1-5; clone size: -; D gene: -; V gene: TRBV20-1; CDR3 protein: CSARSGGRGNQPQHF; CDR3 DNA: TGCAGTGCTAGGTCCGGGGGGCGCGGCAATCAGCCCCAGCATTTT
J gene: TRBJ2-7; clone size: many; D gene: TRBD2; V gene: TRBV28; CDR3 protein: CASRGLAGWYEQYF; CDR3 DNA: TGTGCCAGCAGGGGACTAGCGGGGTGGTACGAGCAGTACTTC
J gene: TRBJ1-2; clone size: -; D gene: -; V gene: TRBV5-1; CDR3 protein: CASSRADNYGYTF; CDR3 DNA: TGCGCCAGCAGCAGGGCCGATAACTATGGCTACACCTTC
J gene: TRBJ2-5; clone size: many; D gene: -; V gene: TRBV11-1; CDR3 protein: CASSLDLATLQETQYF; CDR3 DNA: TGTGCCAGCAGCTTAGACCTAGCGACCCTCCAAGAGACCCAGTACTTC
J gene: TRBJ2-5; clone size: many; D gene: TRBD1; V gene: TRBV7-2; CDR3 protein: CASSLGAGQGWETQYF; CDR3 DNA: TGTGCCAGCAGCTTAGGGGCGGGACAGGGGTGGGAGACCCAGTACTTC
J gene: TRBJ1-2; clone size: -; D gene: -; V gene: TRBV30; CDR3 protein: CAWSVQAGFYGYTF; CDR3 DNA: TGTGCCTGGAGTGTACAGGCGGGGTTCTATGGCTACACCTTC
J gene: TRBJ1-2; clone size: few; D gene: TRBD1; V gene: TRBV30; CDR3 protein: CAWSVEGASGYGYTF; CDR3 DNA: TGTGCCTGGAGTGTAGAGGGGGCATCGGGCTATGGCTACACCTTC
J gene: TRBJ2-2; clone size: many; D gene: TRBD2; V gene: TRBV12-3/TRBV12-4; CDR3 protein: CASSPSGTSGNTGELFF; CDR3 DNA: TGTGCCAGCAGCCCTAGCGGGACTAGCGGTAACACCGGGGAGCTGTTTTTT
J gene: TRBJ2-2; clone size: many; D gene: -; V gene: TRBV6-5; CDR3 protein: CASSFSGAGTGELFF; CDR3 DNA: TGTGCCAGCAGTTTCTCAGGGGCCGGGACCGGGGAGCTGTTTTTT
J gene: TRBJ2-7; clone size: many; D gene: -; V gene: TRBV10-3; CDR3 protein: CAITSGRTYEQYF; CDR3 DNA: TGTGCCATCACCTCGGGTCGGACCTACGAGCAGTACTTC
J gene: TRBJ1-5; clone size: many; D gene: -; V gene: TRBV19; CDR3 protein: CASSGDSLRGPQHF; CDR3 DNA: TGTGCCAGTAGTGGAGACAGTTTGAGAGGGCCCCAGCATTTT
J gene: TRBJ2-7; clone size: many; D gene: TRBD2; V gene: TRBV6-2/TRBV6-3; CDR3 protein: CASSIAGVGYEQYF; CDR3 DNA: TGTGCCAGCTCGATAGCGGGAGTAGGTTACGAGCAGTACTTC
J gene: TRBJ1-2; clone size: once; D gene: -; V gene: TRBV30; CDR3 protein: CAWSSTEVRGGFTF; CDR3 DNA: TGTGCCTGGAGCTCCACCGAAGTCCGGGGGGGCTTCACCTTC
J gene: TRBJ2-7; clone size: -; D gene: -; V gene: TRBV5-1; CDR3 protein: CASSLGRSASEQYF; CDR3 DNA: TGCGCCAGCAGCTTGGGAAGGAGCGCATCCGAGCAGTACTTC
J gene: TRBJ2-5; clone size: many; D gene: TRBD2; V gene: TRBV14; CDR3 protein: CASSQDVGRGKTQYF; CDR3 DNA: TGTGCCAGCAGCCAAGATGTAGGGAGGGGAAAGACCCAGTACTTC
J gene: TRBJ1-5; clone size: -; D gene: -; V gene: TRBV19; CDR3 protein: CASATWMGQPQHF; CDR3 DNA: TGTGCCAGTGCCACATGGATGGGGCAGCCCCAGCATTTT
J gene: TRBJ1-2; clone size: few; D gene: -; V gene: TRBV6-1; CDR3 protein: CASTLHKYGYTF; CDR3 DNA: TGTGCCAGCACCCTCCATAAGTACGGCTACACCTTC
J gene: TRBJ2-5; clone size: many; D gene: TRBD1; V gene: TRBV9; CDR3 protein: CASSVEGQGLQETQYF; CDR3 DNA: TGTGCCAGCAGCGTAGAGGGACAGGGGTTGCAAGAGACCCAGTACTTC
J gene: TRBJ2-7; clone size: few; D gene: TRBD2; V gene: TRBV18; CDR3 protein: CASSPPVGSGSYEQYF; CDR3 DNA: TGTGCCAGCTCACCACCGGTCGGTAGCGGGAGTTACGAGCAGTACTTC
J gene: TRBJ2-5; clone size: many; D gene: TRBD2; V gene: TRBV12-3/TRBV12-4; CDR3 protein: CASSLGLAGGTETQYF; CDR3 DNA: TGTGCCAGCAGTTTAGGGTTAGCGGGAGGTACGGAGACCCAGTACTTC
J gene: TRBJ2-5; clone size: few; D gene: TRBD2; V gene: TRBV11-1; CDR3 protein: CASSAGLAGGGRETQYF; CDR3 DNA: TGTGCCAGCAGCGCGGGACTAGCGGGAGGTGGAAGAGAGACCCAGTACTTC
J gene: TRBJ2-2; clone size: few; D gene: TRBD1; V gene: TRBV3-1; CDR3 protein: CASSLSDRGVTGELFF; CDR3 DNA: TGTGCCAGCAGCCTATCGGACAGGGGGGTAACCGGGGAGCTGTTTTTT
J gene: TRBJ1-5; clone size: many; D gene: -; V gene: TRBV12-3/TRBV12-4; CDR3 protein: CASNTDLGGPQHF; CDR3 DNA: TGTGCCAGCAATACGGACCTAGGCGGGCCCCAGCATTTT
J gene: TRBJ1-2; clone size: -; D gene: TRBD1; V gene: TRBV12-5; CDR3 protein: CASGSRGQNYGYTF; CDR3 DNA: TGTGCTAGTGGGTCCCGGGGACAGAACTATGGCTACACCTTC
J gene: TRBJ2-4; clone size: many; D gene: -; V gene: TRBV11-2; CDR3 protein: CASSSLTKNIQYF; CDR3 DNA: TGTGCCAGCAGCTCGTTGACCAAAAACATTCAGTACTTC
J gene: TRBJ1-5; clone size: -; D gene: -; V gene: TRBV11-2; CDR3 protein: CASSLPRGRGLSNQPQHF; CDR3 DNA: TGTGCCAGCAGCTTGCCCCGGGGTAGAGGGCTCAGCAATCAGCCCCAGCATTTT
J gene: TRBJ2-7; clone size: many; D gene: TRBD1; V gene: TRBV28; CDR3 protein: CASGGTGSHEQYF; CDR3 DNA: TGTGCCAGCGGGGGGACAGGGAGCCACGAGCAGTACTTC
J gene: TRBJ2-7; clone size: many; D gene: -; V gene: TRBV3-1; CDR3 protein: CASRQRDGSYEQYF; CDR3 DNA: TGTGCCAGCAGACAAAGGGACGGTAGCTACGAGCAGTACTTC
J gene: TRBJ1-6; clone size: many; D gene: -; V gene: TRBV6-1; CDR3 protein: CASRNTGRSNSPLHF; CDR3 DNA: TGTGCCAGCAGAAATACAGGGCGGAGTAATTCACCCCTCCACTTT
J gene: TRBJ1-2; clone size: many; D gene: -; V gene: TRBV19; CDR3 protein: CASSIDEGYTF; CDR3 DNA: TGTGCCAGTAGTATTGATGAGGGCTACACCTTC
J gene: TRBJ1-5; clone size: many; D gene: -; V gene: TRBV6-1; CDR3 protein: CASSVQGRQPQHF; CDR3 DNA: TGTGCCAGCAGTGTACAGGGAAGACAGCCCCAGCATTTT
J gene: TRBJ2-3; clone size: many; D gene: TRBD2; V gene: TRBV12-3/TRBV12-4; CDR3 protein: CASSLRVAGYTDTQYF; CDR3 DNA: TGTGCCAGCAGTCTCCGGGTAGCGGGTTACACAGATACGCAGTATTTT
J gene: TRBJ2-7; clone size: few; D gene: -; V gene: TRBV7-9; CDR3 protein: CASRRRDGGTYEQYF; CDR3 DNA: TGTGCCAGCAGGCGGAGGGACGGCGGGACCTACGAGCAGTACTTC
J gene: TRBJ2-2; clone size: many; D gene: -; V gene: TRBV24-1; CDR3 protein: CATSDFGGNTGELFF; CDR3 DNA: TGTGCCACCAGTGATTTCGGGGGCAACACCGGGGAGCTGTTTTTT
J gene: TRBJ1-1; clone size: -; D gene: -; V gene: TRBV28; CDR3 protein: CASRPADSSLTEAFF; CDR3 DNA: TGTGCCAGCAGACCCGCCGACAGTTCTTTGACTGAAGCTTTCTTT
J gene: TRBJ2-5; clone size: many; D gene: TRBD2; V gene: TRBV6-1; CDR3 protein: CASQRGWETQYF; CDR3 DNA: TGTGCCAGCCAGCGGGGCTGGGAGACCCAGTACTTC
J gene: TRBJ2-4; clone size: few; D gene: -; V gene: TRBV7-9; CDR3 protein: CASSSPGHKNIQYF; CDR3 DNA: TGTGCCAGCAGCTCACCGGGACACAAAAACATTCAGTACTTC
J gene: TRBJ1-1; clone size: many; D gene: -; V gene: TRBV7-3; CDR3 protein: CASSLAAGANTEAFF; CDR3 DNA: TGTGCCAGCAGCTTAGCGGCAGGAGCGAACACTGAAGCTTTCTTT
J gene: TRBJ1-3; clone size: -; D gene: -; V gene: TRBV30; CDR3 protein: CAWSRSRGLSGNTIYF; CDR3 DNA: TGTGCCTGGAGTAGATCGAGGGGACTCTCTGGAAACACCATATATTTT
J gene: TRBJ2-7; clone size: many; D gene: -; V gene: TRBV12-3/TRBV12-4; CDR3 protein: CASSLALAGDHYEQYF; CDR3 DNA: TGTGCCAGCAGTTTAGCGCTGGCAGGGGACCACTACGAGCAGTACTTC
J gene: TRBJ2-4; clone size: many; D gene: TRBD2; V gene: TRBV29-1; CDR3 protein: CSVVGLAGGFRNIQYF; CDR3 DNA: TGCAGCGTTGTAGGCTTAGCGGGAGGGTTTCGAAACATTCAGTACTTC
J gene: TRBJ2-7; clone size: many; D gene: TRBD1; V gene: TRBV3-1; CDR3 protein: CASSPDRGWYEQYF; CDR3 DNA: TGTGCCAGCAGCCCAGACAGGGGATGGTACGAGCAGTACTTC
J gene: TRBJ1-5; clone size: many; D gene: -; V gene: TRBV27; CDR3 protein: CASSLSGGGDSNQPQHF; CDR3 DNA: TGTGCCAGCAGTTTAAGTGGGGGCGGGGATAGCAATCAGCCCCAGCATTTT
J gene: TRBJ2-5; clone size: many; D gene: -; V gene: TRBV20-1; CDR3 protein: CSASTPGWGETQYF; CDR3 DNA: TGCAGTGCTAGCACACCGGGTTGGGGGGAGACCCAGTACTTC
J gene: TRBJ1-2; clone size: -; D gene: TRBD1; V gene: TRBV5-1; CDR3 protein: CATRTGGRGAYGYTF; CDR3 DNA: TGCGCCACCAGGACAGGGGGCCGGGGGGCCTATGGCTACACCTTC
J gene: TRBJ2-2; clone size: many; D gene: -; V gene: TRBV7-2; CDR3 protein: CASSHRVSNTGELFF; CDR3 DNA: TGTGCCAGCAGCCACAGGGTTTCGAACACCGGGGAGCTGTTTTTT
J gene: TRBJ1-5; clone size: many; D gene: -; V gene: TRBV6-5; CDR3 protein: CASSYETGDVQPQHF; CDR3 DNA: TGTGCCAGCAGCTATGAGACAGGTGATGTTCAGCCCCAGCATTTT
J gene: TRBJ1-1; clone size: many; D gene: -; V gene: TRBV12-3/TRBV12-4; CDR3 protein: CASSLAGLPEAFF; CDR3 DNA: TGTGCCAGCAGTTTAGCTGGGTTACCTGAAGCTTTCTTT
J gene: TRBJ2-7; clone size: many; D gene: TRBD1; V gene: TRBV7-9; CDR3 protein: CASRPGTAPYEQYF; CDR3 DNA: TGTGCCAGCCGACCCGGGACAGCCCCCTACGAGCAGTACTTC